This record concerns one TCR beta chain sequence. Which cohort a participant joined came from the clinical history participants gave. The data stem from a study of blood T cell repertoires in COVID-19. In the original workflow: Amplification with reference gene primers provided the estimates of nucleated cell counts. Sequencing was performed with immunoSEQ multiplex PCR; in TCRdb, only in-frame clones are kept and a portion is missing. That table furnishes V, J and clone size, whereas the DNA furnished D and trimming. The sample lists about 430,000 clones; 88% were seen once. The CDR3 is 12 residues long. Germline V gives CDR1 SGHNT, CDR2 YYREEE (reference sequence). V gave up 4 bases and J gave up 7 bases, with 12 bases separating them.

This chain links TRBV5-4 with TRBJ2-7; the D gene is possibly TRBD1 (5 bases). The TCR originated in a woman aged 18-29 years who had been exposed to COVID-19. Material: PBMCs or T cells enriched from blood (not recorded which). The CDR3 here is CASSPNPGEQYF. The DNA of the CDR3 is TGTGCCAGCAGCCCTAACCCAGGGGAGCAGTACTTC.